This T cell receptor beta chain was captured in a study of blood T cell repertoires in COVID-19. Across the whole study: The United States, Italy and Spain provided the acute and convalescent COVID-19 samples. T cells, B-cell-depleted T cells, or PBMCs provided the cDNA or gDNA that served as material.

With V trimmed by 5 bases and J by 3 bases, 4 bases remained unmatched. The CDR3 length is 15 residues. Germline V gives CDR1 SEHNR, CDR2 FQNEAQ (reference sequence). Authors' methods: Estimation of nucleated cell counts was performed using reference gene primer amplification. Method: immunoSEQ multiplex PCR; TCRdb's copy keeps in-frame clones and lacks some. That table gives V, J and clone size, and the DNA gave D and trimming. This repertoire shows 65,000 to 75,000 clones, approximately 80% found once; its top ten account for about an eighth. V gene TRBV7-9 combines with J gene TRBJ1-3, with 10 bases lining up with TRBD1. This TCR derives from a human donor in a cohort sampled during active COVID-19. Material: peripheral blood. The chain's CDR3 is CASSQGTGVGNTIYF. CDR3 nucleotides: TGTGCCAGCAGCCAAGGGACAGGGGTTGGAAACACCATATATTTT.